This passage covers 5 T cell receptor beta chains from one sample sequenced in a study of CD8+CD57+ T cells in acquired aplastic anemia listed by TCRdb under 2018. The sample was run on an Illumina HiSeq 2000. Profiling of TCR beta VDJ combinations and CDR3 sequences used genomic DNA as the template. TCRdb took the public reads, trimmed them with fastp at Q25, ran MiXCR for clone calling and kept in-frame beta chains. A single entry per CDR3 protein holds the most common genes and DNA from its merged rows. Across this sample there are around 500,000 distinct CDR3 sequences, with about a third seen only once. In total, the top ten clones hold around 0.82% of the sample. Expansion of CD8+CD57+ cells had been shown by flow cytometry in the patients chosen for sequencing. The material sequenced was sorted CD4+, CD8+, or CD8+CD57+ T cells (not recorded which) from PBMCs. Receptors were obtained from a human donor with aplastic anemia.

This clonotype was recorded at least ten times. The V gene is TRBV7-2, the J gene TRBJ1-1; weak D call: TRBD1 (6 bases). V was cut by 3 bases and J by 6 bases, with 20 bases left in between. Germline assignment: CDR1 SGHTA and CDR2 FQGNSA. The CDR3 is 16 residues long. CDR3 amino acids: CASSFGQGQQDAEAFF. CDR3 nucleotide sequence: TGTGCCAGCAGCTTCGGTCAGGGGCAACAGGACGCTGAAGCTTTCTTT.

This clonotype was detected ten times or more. The chain employs TRBV29-1 and TRBJ1-4; D ambiguous. In germline, CDR1 is SQVTM, CDR2 ANQGSEA. Trimming removed 4 bases at V and 0 bases at J, with 6 bases between. The CDR3 has 13 residues. CDR3 residues: CSVGVATNEKLFF. In DNA form, the CDR3 reads TGCAGCGTTGGGGTTGCAACTAATGAAAAACTGTTTTTT. The full variable domain, rest sourced from reference TRBV29-1 and TRBJ1-4, is SAVISQKPSRDICQRGTSLTIQCQVDSQVTMMFWYRQQPGQSLTLIATANQGSEATYESGFVIDKFPISRPNLTFSTLTVSNMSPEDSSIYLCSVGVATNEKLFFGSGTQLSVL.

In its sample, this clonotype was seen a few times. The J gene is TRBJ2-5, the V gene TRBV7-2; a possible D gene is TRBD2 (6 bases). V was trimmed by 3 bases and J by 4 bases, leaving 15 bases between them. The CDR3 length is 15 residues. Germline CDR1 is SGHTA and CDR2 is FQGNSA. The CDR3 DNA follows: TGTGCCAGCAGCTTGGACTCGACTAGACGAGAGACCCAGTACTTC. Translated, it gives CASSLDSTRRETQYF.

This chain uses TRBV5-4 with TRBJ1-2; TRBD1 matches at 9 bases. V was pared by 1 base and J by 7 bases, with 5 bases of the junction left unmatched. The germline gives CDR1 SGHNT, CDR2 YYREEE (reference sequence). This CDR3 is 14 amino acids long. CDR3 in DNA: TGTGCCAGCAGCTTGAAACAGGGGGCGCCTGGCTACACCTTC. It encodes CASSLKQGAPGYTF.

This clonotype was recorded at least ten times. The genes are TRBV10-2 and TRBJ2-1, with TRBD2 matching over 7 bases. CDR1 WSHSY and CDR2 SAAADI come from the germline V gene. Trimming at V came to 4 bases and at J to 10 bases, leaving 4 bases not matched to a gene. This CDR3 contains 12 residues. CDR3 protein: CASSGGLYEQFF. The CDR3 coding sequence is TGCGCCAGCAGTGGGGGACTATACGAGCAGTTCTTC.